The 10 T cell receptor beta chains below were found in one sample sequenced in a study of T cell repertoires in cytomegalovirus infection. TCRdb processed the reads anew with MiXCR; each CDR3 protein has one entry. Of 50,000 to 65,000 distinct CDR3 sequences in the sample, 20% to 25% are singletons; the top ten hold 60% to 65%. Their cognate antigens are unknown. This material consisted of CD8+ T cells from cultured PBMCs, taken from culture after CMV antigen stimulation. Source of these receptors: a human donor in good health (CMV status not recorded). Some clones in this sample may be carry-over from other donors' samples.

The chain is built from TRBV11-3 and TRBJ2-3; 9 bases align to TRBD2. CDR1 SGHNT and CDR2 YENEEA come from the germline V gene. Trimming at V came to 5 bases and at J to 4 bases, leaving 4 bases not matched to a gene. CDR3 length: 14 amino acids. CDR3 bases: TGTGCCAGCAGCGCACTAGCGGGTCCAGATACGCAGTATTTT. Amino acids: CASSALAGPDTQYF.

This clonotype occurred a few times. The rearrangement joins TRBV9 to TRBJ1-1; TRBD1 aligns across 9 bases. Germline V gene sequence: CDR1 SGDLS, CDR2 YYNGEE. The CDR3 is 16 amino acids. V lost 5 bases to trimming and J lost 6 bases; unmatched junction nucleotides: 14. The CDR3 region has the DNA TGTGCCAGCAGTCAGGACAGGGGTTTGGCCCCCTCTGAAGCTTTCTTT. Protein product: CASSQDRGLAPSEAFF.

The V and J genes are TRBV29-1 and TRBJ2-7; 7 positions match TRBD1. The CDR3 runs 13 residues. Germline values: CDR1 SQVTM, CDR2 ANQGSEA. V lost 0 bases, J lost 7 bases, and 6 bases stayed unmatched. This CDR3 reads CSVEDRQGGEQYF. The DNA for the CDR3 is TGCAGCGTTGAAGATCGACAGGGTGGAGAGCAGTACTTC.

The rearrangement joins TRBV7-8 to TRBJ2-5; 9 bases fit TRBD2. Germline trimming cut 10 bases from V and 4 bases from J; bases unmatched to any gene: 10. Germline assignment: CDR1 SGHVS and CDR2 FQNEAQ. CDR3 length: 14 amino acids. Here the CDR3 DNA reads TGTGCCACTTTACGGCGGGGGGGCCGAGAGACCCAGTACTTC. It specifies CATLRRGGRETQYF.

There are many counts of this clonotype. This sequence joins TRBV7-2 and TRBJ2-3; no firm D call. V dropped 1 base and J dropped 1 base, with 9 bases sitting between them. Germline loops: CDR1 SGHTA, CDR2 FQGNSA. This CDR3 has 15 residues. The CDR3 DNA sequence: TGTGCCAGCAGCTTAGAAGGGCTAGGCACAGATACGCAGTATTTT. Its protein is CASSLEGLGTDTQYF.

This clonotype has a handful of counts. This chain connects TRBV4-1 to TRBJ2-7; D remains unclear. The germline gives CDR1 MGHRA, CDR2 YSYEKL. This CDR3 comprises 16 residues. Trimming removed 0 bases from V and 3 bases from J, with 15 bases in between. CDR3 DNA sequence: TGCGCCAGCAGCCAAGAATCGGTAGAAAATTTCTACGAGCAGTACTTC. Translated: CASSQESVENFYEQYF.

This rearrangement joins TRBV29-1 to TRBJ2-1, with 8 bases that match TRBD2. V lost 4 bases to trimming and J lost 7 bases; unmatched junction nucleotides: 9. The germline V gene encodes CDR1 SQVTM and CDR2 ANQGSEA. CDR3 length: 14 amino acids. CDR3 sequence: CSVVAGGRTNEQFF. CDR3 nucleotides: TGCAGCGTTGTGGCGGGAGGCCGTACTAATGAGCAGTTCTTC.

The chain employs TRBV6-5 and TRBJ1-1; no reliable D call. CDR1 and CDR2 from the germline V gene are MNHEY and SVGAGI. The CDR3 is 15 residues long. V lost 0 bases and J 6 bases, leaving 14 bases between the germline ends. CDR3 sequence: CASSYSAVPIAEAFF. The CDR3 DNA reads as TGTGCCAGCAGTTACTCGGCGGTCCCAATCGCTGAAGCTTTCTTT.

This clonotype was counted a few times. The rearrangement joins TRBV4-1 to TRBJ2-7; TRBD2 matches at 15 bases. The V gene's germline CDR1 is MGHRA and CDR2 YSYEKL. There are 17 residues in the CDR3. Losses at the gene ends were 1 base for V and 2 bases for J; bases not matched to a gene: 3. The CDR3 DNA reads TGCGCCAGCAGCCAAGGCGGACTAGCGGGAGGGCCCTACGAGCAGTACTTC. Its translation is CASSQGGLAGGPYEQYF.

This clonotype came up a few times. V usage is TRBV2 and J usage is TRBJ1-1; D is undetermined. CDR1 is SNHLY, CDR2 FYNNEI, per germline. The CDR3 sequence is 13 residues long. The ends were cut back, 4 bases at V and 4 bases at J, with 10 bases in the middle. The CDR3 DNA reads as TGTGCCAGCAGTGGAAGGGCGGCCACTGAAGCTTTCTTT. It translates to CASSGRAATEAFF.